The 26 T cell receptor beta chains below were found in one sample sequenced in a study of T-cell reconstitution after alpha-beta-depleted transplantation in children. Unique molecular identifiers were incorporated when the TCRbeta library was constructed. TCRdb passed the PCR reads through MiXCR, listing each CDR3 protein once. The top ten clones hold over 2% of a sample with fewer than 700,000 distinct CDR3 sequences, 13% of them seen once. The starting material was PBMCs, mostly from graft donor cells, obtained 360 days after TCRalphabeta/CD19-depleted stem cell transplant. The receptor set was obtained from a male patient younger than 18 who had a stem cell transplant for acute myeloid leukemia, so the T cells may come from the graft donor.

The CDR3 region has the DNA TGTGCCAGCAGTTTCAACGGGAGGGCCCCCGGGGAGCTGTTTTTT. Translating gives CASSFNGRAPGELFF. The chain has TRBV27 and TRBJ2-2; 8 positions agree with TRBD2. The junction had 6 bases not matched to a gene; V was cut back by 3 bases and J by 6 bases. Germline lookup yields CDR1 MNHEY and CDR2 SMNVEV (reference sequence). The CDR3 extends over 15 amino acids.

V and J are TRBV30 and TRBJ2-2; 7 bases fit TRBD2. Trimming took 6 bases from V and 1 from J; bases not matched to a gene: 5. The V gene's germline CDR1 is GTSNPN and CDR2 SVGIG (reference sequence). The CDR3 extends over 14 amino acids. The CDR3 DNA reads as TGTGCCTGTTTGGGGGGGATGAACACCGGGGAGCTGTTTTTT. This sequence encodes CACLGGMNTGELFF. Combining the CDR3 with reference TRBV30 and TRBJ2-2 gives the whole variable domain SQTIHQWPATLVQPVGSPLSLECTVEGTSNPNLYWYRQAAGRGLQLLFYSVGIGQISSEVPQNLSASRPQDRQFILSSKKLLLSDSGFYLCACLGGMNTGELFFGEGSRLTVL.

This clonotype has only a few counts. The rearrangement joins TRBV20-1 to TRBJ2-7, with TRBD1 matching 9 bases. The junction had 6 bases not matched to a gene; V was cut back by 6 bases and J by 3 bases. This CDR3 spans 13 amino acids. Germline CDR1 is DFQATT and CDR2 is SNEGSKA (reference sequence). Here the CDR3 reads CSATGTGRYEQYF. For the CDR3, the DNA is TGCAGTGCAACCGGGACAGGGCGCTACGAGCAGTACTTC.

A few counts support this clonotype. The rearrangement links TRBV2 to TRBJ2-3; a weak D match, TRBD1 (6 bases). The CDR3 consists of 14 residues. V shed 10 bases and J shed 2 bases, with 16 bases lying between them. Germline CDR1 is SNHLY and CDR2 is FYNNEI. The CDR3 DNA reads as TGTGCCACCATAAGGGGGACGAACACAGATACGCAGTATTTT. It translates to CATIRGTNTDTQYF.

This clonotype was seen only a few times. The CDR3 protein is CASRDLTGPRTSYEQYF. The CDR3 nucleotides are TGTGCCAGCCGTGACTTAACCGGGCCACGGACCTCCTACGAGCAGTACTTC. The gene calls are TRBV28 and TRBJ2-7, with D unresolved. Trimming stripped 8 bases from V and 0 bases from J, with 23 bases between. Germline V gene data show CDR1 as MDHEN and CDR2 as SYDVKM. The CDR3 spans 17 residues. The full variable domain, in which reference TRBV28 and TRBJ2-7 provide the parts outside the CDR3, is DVKVTQSSRYLVKRTGEKVFLECVQDMDHENMFWYRQDPGLGLRLIYFSYDVKMKEKGDIPEGYSVSREKKERFSLILESASTNQTSMYLCASRDLTGPRTSYEQYFGPGTRLTVT.

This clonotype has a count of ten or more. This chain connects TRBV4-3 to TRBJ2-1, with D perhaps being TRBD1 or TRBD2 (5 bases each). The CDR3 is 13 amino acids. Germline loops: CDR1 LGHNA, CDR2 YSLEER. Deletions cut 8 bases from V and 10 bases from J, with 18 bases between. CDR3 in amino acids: CASGTGTVGEQFF. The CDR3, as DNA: TGCGCCAGCGGAACCGGGACGGTGGGAGAGCAGTTCTTC.

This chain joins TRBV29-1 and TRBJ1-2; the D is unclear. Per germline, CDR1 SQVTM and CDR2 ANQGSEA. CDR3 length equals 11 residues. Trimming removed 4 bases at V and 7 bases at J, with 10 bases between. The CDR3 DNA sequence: TGCAGCGTTGCTCTTTGGACTGGCTACACCTTC. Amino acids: CSVALWTGYTF.

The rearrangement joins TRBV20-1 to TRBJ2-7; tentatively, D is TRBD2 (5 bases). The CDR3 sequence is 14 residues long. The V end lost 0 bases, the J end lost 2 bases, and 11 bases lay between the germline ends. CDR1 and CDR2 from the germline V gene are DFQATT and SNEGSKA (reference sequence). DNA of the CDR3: TGCAGTGCTAGAGAGGGAAGCGGTCCCTACGAGCAGTACTTC. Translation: CSAREGSGPYEQYF.

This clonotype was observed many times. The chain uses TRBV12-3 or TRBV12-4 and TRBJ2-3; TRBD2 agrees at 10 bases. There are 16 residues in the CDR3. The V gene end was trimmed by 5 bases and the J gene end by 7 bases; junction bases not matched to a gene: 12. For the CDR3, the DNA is TGTGCCAGCAGTCCTCGGTCTAGCGGGAGATATTATACGCAGTATTTT. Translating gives CASSPRSSGRYYTQYF.

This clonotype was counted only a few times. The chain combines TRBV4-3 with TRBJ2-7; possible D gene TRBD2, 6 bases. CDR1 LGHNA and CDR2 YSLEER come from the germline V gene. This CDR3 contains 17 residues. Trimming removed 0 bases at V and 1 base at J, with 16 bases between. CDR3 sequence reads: CASSQESGTPGSYEQYF. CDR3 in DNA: TGCGCCAGCAGCCAAGAATCCGGGACTCCCGGATCCTACGAGCAGTACTTC.

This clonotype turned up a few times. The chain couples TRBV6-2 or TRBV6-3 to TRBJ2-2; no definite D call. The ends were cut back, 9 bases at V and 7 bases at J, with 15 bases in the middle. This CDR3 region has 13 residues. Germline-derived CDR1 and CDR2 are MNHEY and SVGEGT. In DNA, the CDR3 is TGTGCCAGTGGAAGGTGGGGAAACGGGGAGCTGTTTTTT. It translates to CASGRWGNGELFF.

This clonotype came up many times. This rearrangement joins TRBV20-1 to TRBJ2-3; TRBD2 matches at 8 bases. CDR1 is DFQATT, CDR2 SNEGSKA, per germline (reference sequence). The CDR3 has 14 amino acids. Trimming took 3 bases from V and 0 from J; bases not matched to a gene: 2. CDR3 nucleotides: TGCAGTGCTAGTAGCGGGACGAGCACAGATACGCAGTATTTT. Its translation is CSASSGTSTDTQYF.

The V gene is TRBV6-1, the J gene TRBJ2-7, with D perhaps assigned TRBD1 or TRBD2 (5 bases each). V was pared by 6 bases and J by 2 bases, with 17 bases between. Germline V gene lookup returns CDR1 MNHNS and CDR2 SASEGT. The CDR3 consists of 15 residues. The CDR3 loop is CASSPPGPQAYEQYF. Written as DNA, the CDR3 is TGTGCCAGCAGCCCCCCGGGACCTCAGGCCTACGAGCAGTACTTC.

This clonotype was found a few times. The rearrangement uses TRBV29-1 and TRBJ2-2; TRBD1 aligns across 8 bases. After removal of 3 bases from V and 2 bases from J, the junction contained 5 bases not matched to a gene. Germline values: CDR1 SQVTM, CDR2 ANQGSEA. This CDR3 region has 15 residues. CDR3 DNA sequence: TGCAGCGTTGACTTGGGACAGGTCAACACCGGGGAGCTGTTTTTT. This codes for CSVDLGQVNTGELFF.

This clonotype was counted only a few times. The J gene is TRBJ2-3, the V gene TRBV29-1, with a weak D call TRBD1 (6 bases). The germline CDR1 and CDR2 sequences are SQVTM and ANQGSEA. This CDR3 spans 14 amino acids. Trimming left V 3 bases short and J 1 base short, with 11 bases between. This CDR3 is CSVDGGSRTDTQYF. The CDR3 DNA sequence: TGCAGCGTTGATGGGGGCTCCCGCACAGATACGCAGTATTTT.

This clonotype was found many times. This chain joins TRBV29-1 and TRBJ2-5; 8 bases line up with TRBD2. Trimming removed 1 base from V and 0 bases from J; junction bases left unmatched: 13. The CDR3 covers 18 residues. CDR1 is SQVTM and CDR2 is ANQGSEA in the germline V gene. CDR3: CSVEAPRSGSLNQETQYF. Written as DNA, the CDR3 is TGCAGCGTTGAAGCACCACGGAGCGGGAGCTTGAACCAAGAGACCCAGTACTTC.

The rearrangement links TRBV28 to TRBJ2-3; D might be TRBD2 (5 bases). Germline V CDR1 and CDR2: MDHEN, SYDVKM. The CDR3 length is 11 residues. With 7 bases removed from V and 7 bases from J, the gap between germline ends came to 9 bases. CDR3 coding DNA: TGTGCCAGCAACCTCGGGAATACGCAGTATTTT. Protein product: CASNLGNTQYF.

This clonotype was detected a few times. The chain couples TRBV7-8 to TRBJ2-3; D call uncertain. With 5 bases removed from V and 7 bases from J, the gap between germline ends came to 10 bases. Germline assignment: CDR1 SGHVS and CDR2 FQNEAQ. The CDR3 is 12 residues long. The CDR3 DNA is TGTGCCAGCAGCCGAGCTGGGAATACGCAGTATTTT. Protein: CASSRAGNTQYF.

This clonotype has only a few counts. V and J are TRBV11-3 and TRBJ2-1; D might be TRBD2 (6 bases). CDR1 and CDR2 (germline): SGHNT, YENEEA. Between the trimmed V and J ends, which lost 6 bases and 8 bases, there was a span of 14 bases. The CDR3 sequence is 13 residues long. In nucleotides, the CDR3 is TGTGCCAGCAGTCCCGGGACTGACGATGAGCAGTTCTTC. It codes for CASSPGTDDEQFF.

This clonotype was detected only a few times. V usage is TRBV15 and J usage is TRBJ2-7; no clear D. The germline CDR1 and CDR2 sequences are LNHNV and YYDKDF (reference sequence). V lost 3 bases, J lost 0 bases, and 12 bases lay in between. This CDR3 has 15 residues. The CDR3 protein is CATSRYRAGSYEQYF. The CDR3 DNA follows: TGTGCCACCAGCAGGTATAGGGCAGGCTCCTACGAGCAGTACTTC.

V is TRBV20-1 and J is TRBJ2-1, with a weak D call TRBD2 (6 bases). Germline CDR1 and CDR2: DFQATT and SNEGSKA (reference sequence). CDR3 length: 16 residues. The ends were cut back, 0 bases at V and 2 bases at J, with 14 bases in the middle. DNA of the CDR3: TGCAGTGCTAGAGATTACAAAACGGGAGCCTACAATGAGCAGTTCTTC. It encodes CSARDYKTGAYNEQFF.

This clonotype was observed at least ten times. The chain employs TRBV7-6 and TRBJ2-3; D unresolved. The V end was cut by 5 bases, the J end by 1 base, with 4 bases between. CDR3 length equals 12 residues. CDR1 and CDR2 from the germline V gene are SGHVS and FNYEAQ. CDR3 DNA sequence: TGTGCCAGCAGCGAGGGCACAGATACGCAGTATTTT. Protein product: CASSEGTDTQYF.

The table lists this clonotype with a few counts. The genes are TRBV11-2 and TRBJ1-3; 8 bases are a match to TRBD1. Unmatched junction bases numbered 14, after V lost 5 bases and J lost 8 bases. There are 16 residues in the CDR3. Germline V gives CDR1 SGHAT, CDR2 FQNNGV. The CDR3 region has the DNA TGTGCCAGCAGCCCAAGACCGGGACAGGCTGCGTACACCATATATTTT. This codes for CASSPRPGQAAYTIYF.

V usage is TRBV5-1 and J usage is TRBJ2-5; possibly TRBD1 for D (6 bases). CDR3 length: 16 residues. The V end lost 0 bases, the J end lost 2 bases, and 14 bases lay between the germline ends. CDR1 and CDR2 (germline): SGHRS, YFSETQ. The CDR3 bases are TGCGCCAGCAGCTTGGGCCGCTGGACAGCTCAAGAGACCCAGTACTTC. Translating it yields CASSLGRWTAQETQYF.

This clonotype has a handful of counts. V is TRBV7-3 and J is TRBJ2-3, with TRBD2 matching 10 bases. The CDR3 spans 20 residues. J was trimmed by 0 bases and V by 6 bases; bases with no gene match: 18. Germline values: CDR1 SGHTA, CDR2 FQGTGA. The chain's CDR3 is CASSYFGAGGPRTSTDTQYF. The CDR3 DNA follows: TGTGCCAGCAGTTACTTCGGAGCGGGAGGGCCCAGGACGAGCACAGATACGCAGTATTTT.

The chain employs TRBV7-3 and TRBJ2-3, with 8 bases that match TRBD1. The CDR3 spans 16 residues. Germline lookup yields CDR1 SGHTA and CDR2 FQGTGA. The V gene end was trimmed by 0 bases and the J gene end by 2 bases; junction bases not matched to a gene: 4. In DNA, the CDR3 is TGTGCCAGCAGCTTAACCCGGACAGGGCCCACAGATACGCAGTATTTT. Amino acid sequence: CASSLTRTGPTDTQYF.